The text below deals with one T cell receptor beta chain. As yet, its antigen is unknown. The data are from a study of shared clonotypes between healthy human individuals. For the study at large: Per-donor plates numbered three CD4 naive, three CD4 memory, two CD8 naive and one CD8 memory.

Terminally differentiated effector memory CD45RA+ cells were excluded by CCR7 positive selection of CD45RO-negative cells. Germline trimming cut 3 bases from V and 13 bases from J; bases unmatched to any gene: 15. The CDR3 loop spans 15 amino acids. Per germline, CDR1 ENHRY and CDR2 SYGVKD. Whole-study results and caveats: Naive CD4 clonotypes were shared across several donors at roughly 5.3%. Naive subsets usually exceeded memory subsets in estimated richness. Against clonotypes common to all four donors, non-shared ones had lower generation probabilities.

The protocol was immunoSEQ multiplex PCR, while the TCRdb copy is restricted to in-frame clones and leaves out a portion. This table has about 1,800,000 clones, around 96% appearing once. This clonotype was obtained from a man aged 18 to 35 in good health. The chain links TRBV10-3 to TRBJ1-2, with TRBD1 matching 9 bases. Sequencing was done on a sample of naive CD8+ T cells sorted from blood. CDR3 DNA sequence: TGTGCCATCAGTGATACTTCTGGGACAGGGTTATATTGCACCTTC. This gives the protein CAISDTSGTGLYCTF.